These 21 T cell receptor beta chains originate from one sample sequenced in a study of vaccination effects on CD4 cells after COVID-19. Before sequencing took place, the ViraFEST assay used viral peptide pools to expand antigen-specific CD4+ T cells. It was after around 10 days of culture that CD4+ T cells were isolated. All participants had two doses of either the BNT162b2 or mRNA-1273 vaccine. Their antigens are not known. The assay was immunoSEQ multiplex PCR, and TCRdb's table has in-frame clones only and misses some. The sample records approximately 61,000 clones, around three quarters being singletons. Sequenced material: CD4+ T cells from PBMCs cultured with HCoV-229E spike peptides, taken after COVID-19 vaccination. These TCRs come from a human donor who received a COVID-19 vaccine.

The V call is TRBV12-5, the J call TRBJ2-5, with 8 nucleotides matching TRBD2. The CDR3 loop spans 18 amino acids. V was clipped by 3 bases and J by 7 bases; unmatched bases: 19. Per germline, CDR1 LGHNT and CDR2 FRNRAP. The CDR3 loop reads CASGFPPGGGSSGGTQYF. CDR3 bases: TGTGCTAGTGGTTTCCCCCCTGGCGGGGGGTCCAGTGGAGGGACCCAGTACTTC.

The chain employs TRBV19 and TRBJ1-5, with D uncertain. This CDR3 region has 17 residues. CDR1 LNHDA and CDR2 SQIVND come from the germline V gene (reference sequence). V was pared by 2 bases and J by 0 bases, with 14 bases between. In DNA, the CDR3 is TGTGCCAGTAGTATAAACTTCGGCATCGTTAGCAATCAGCCCCAGCATTTT. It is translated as CASSINFGIVSNQPQHF.

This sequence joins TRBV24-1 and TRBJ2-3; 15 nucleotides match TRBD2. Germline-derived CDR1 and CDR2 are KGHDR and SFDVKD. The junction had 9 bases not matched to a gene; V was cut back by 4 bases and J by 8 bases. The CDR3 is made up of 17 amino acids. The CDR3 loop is CATSDPGLAGGQGTQYF. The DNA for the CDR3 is TGTGCCACCAGTGACCCCGGACTAGCGGGGGGGCAGGGTACGCAGTATTTT.

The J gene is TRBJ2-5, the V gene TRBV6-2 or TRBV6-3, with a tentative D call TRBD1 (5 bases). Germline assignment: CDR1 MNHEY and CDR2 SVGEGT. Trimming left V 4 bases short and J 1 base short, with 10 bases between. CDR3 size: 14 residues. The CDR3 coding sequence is TGTGCCAGCAGTTTCGCAGGGCCCCAAGAGACCCAGTACTTC. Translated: CASSFAGPQETQYF.

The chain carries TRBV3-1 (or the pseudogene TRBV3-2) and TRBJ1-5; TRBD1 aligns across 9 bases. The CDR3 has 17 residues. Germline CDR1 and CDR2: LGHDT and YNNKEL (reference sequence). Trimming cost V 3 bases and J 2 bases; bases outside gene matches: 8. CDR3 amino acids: CASSQWTGAGGNQPQHF. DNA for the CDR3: TGTGCCAGCAGCCAGTGGACAGGGGCCGGAGGCAATCAGCCCCAGCATTTT.

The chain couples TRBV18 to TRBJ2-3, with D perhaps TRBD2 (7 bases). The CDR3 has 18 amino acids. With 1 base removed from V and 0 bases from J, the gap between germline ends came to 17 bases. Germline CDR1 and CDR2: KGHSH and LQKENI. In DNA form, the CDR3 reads TGTGCCAGCTCACCACTAATCTCCCGGGGGGCTAGCACAGATACGCAGTATTTT. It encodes CASSPLISRGASTDTQYF.

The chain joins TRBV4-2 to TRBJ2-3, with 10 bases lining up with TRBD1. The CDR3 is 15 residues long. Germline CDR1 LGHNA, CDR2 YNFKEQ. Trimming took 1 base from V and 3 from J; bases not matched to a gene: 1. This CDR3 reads CASSQGTGGTDTQYF. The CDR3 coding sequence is TGTGCCAGCAGCCAAGGGACAGGGGGGACAGATACGCAGTATTTT.

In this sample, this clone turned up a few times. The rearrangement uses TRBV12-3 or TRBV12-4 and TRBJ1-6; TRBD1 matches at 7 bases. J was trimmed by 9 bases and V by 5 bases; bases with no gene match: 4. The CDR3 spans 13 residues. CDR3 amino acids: CASSLTGTSPLHF. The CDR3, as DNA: TGTGCCAGCAGTCTGACAGGGACTTCACCCCTCCACTTT.

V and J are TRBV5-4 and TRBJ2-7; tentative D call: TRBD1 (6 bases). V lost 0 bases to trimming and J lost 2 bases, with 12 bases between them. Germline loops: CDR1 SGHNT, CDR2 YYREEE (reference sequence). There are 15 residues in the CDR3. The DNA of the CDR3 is TGTGCCAGCAGCTTGGGTCTACAGGGTCCCTACGAGCAGTACGTC. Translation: CASSLGLQGPYEQYV.

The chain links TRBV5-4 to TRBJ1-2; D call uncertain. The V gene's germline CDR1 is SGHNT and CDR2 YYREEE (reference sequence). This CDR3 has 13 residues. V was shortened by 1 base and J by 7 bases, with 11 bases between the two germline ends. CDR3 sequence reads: CASSLFVEPGYTF. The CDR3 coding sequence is TGTGCCAGCAGCTTGTTTGTGGAACCTGGCTACACCTTC.

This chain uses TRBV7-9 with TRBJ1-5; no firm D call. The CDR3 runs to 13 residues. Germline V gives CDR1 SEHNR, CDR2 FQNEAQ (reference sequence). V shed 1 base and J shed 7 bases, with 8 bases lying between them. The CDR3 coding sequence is TGTGCCAGCAGCTTAGACCAAAGCCAGCCCCAGCATTTT. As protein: CASSLDQSQPQHF.

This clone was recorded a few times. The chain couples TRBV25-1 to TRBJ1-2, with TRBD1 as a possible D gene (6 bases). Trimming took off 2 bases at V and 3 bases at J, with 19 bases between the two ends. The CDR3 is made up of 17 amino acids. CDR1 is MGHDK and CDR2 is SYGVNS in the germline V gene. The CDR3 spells CASSESQWGRSYYGYTF. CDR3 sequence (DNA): TGTGCCAGCAGTGAAAGTCAATGGGGGCGAAGTTACTATGGCTACACCTTC.

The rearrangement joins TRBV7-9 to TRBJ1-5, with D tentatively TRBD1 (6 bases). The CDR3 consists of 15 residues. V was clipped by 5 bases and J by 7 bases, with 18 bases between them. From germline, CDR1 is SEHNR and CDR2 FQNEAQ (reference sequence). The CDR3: CASSLDTGSAQPQHF. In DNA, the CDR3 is TGTGCCAGCAGCCTAGACACAGGGAGCGCGCAGCCCCAGCATTTT.

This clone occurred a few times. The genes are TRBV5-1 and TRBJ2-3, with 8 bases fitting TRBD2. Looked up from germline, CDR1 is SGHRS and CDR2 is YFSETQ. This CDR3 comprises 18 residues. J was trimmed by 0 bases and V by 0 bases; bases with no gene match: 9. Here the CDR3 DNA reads TGCGCCAGCAGCTTGGCCTTCGTAGCGGGGACTAGCACAGATACGCAGTATTTT. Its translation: CASSLAFVAGTSTDTQYF.

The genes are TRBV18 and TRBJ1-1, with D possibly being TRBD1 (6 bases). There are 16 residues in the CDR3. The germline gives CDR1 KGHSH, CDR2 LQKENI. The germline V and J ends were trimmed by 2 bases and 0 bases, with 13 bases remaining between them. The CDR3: CASSPGDTALNTEAFF. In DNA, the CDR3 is TGTGCCAGCTCACCAGGGGACACCGCTTTGAACACTGAAGCTTTCTTT.

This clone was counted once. The CDR3 DNA is TGTGCCAGCAGTGAAGCGCCAGGTCTTGGCTACACCTTC. Translation gives CASSEAPGLGYTF. V is TRBV6-1 and J is TRBJ1-2; D not resolved. The germline V and J ends were trimmed by 0 bases and 7 bases, with 9 bases remaining between them. Germline V gene lookup returns CDR1 MNHNS and CDR2 SASEGT. The CDR3 has 13 residues.

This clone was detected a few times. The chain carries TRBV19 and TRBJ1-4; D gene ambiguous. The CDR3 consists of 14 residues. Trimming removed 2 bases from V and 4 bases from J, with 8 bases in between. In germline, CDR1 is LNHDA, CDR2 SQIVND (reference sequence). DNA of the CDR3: TGTGCCAGTAGTATACCGGCCTATAATGAAAAACTGTTTTTT. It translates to CASSIPAYNEKLFF. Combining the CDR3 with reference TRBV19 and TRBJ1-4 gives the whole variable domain DGGITQSPKYLFRKEGQNVTLSCEQNLNHDAMYWYRQDPGQGLRLIYYSQIVNDFQKGDIAEGYSVSREKKESFPLTVTSAQKNPTAFYLCASSIPAYNEKLFFGSGTQLSVL.

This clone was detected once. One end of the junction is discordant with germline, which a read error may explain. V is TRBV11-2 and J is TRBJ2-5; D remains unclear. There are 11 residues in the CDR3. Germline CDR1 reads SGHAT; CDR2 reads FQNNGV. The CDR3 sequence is CVSSFLETQYF. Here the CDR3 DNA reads TGTGTCAGCAGCTTTTTAGAGACCCAGTACTTC.

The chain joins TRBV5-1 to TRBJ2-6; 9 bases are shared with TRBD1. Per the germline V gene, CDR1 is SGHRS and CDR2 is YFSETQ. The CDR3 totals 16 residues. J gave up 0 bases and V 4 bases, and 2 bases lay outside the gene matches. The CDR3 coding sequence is TGCGCCAGCAGCAGGACAGGGGCCTCTGGGGCCAACGTCCTGACTTTC. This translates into CASSRTGASGANVLTF.

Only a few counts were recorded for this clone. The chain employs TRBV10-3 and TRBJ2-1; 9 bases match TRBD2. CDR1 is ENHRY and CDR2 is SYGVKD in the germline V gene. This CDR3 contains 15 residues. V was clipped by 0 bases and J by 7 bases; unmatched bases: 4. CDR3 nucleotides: TGTGCCATCAGTGAGTCGTCGGCGGGGGGGAATGAGCAGTTCTTC. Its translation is CAISESSAGGNEQFF.

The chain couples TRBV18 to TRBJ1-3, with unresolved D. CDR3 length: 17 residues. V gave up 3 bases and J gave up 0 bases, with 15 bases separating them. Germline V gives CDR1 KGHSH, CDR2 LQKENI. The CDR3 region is CASSPAGRIDSGNTIYF. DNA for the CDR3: TGTGCCAGCTCACCTGCCGGACGGATCGACTCTGGAAACACCATATATTTT.